The sequence of this TCR beta chain was determined in a study of CD8 T cells in ankylosing spondylitis. Study-level findings and limits: It was reported that disease-linked clones were significantly enriched in matched ankylosing spondylitis synovial fluid. Disease-linked clones were CD8+ and relatively rare in peripheral blood. Made up of about eight highly homologous variants, a TCR beta motif appeared characteristic of ankylosing spondylitis blood.

Quantitative 5'-RACE with molecular barcodes generated TCR beta libraries. TCRdb itself ran the 5' RACE reads through MiXCR, one entry per CDR3 protein. The sample holds over 400,000 distinct CDR3 sequences, 25% to 30% seen once. There are a few counts of this clonotype. No antigen is known for it. The sample consisted of blood, either unsorted or a sorted T cell fraction (not recorded which). The TCR sequence derives from a male donor with ankylosing spondylitis.

The CDR3 region is CASRIRGIADTQYF. DNA for the CDR3: TGTGCCAGCCGGATTAGAGGAATAGCAGATACGCAGTATTTT. V gene TRBV2 combines with J gene TRBJ2-3; D gene unclear. Per the germline V gene, CDR1 is SNHLY and CDR2 is FYNNEI. The V gene lost 8 bases and the J gene lost 4 bases, with 16 bases spanning the gap. This CDR3 region has 14 residues.